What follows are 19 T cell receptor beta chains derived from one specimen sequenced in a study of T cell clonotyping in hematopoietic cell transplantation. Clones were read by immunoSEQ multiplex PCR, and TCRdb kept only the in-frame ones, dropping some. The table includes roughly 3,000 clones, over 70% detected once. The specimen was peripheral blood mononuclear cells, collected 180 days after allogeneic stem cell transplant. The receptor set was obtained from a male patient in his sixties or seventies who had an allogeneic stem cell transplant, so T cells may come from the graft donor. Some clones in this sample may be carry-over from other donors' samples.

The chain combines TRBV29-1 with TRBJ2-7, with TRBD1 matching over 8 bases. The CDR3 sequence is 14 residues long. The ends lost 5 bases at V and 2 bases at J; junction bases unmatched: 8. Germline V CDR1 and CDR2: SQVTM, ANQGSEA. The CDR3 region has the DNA TGCAGCGTTTGGGGGACAGGAATCACCTACGAGCAGTACTTC. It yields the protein CSVWGTGITYEQYF.

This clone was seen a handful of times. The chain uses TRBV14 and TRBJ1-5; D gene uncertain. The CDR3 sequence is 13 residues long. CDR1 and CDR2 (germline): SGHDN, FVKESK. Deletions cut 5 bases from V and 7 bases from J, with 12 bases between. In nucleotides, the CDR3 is TGTGCCAGCAGCGAAGCCCCCCGACAGCCCCAGCATTTT. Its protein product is CASSEAPRQPQHF.

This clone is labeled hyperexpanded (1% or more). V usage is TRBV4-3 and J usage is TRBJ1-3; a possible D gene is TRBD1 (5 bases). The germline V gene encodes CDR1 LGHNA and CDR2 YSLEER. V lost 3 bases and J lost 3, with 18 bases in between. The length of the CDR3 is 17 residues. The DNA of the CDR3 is TGCGCCAGCAGCCAGAGGTTTGGGGGTAGAAGTGGAAACACCATATATTTT. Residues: CASSQRFGGRSGNTIYF.

CDR3: CASRKLAGAREQYF. For the CDR3, the DNA is TGTGCCAGCAGGAAACTAGCGGGAGCTCGGGAGCAGTACTTC. The chain couples TRBV5-8 to TRBJ2-7; 11 nucleotides agree with TRBD2. Germline V gene lookup returns CDR1 SGHTS and CDR2 YDEGEE. The trim removed 5 bases at V and 7 bases at J, leaving 8 bases unmatched. The CDR3 has 14 residues.

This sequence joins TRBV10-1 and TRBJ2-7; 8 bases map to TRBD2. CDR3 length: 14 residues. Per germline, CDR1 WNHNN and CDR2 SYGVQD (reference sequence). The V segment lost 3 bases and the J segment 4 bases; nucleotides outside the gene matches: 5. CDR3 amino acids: CASSEIAGSYEQYF. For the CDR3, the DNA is TGCGCCAGCAGTGAAATAGCGGGAAGTTACGAGCAGTACTTC.

The CDR3 spells CASSQASSYEQYF. The CDR3, as DNA: TGTGCCAGCAGCCAAGCCTCCTCTTACGAGCAGTACTTC. This chain joins TRBV14 and TRBJ2-7, with D uncertain. The CDR3 length is 13 residues. Trimming pared 1 base from V and 4 bases from J, leaving 8 bases between. CDR1 is SGHDN, CDR2 FVKESK, per germline.

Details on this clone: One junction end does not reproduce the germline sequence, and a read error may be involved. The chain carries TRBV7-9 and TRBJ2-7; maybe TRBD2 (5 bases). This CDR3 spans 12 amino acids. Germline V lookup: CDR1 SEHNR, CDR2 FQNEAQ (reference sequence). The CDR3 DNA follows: TGTGCCAGCAGCTTTGATTTGGGCAGGCGGGACTTC. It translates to CASSFDLGRRDF.

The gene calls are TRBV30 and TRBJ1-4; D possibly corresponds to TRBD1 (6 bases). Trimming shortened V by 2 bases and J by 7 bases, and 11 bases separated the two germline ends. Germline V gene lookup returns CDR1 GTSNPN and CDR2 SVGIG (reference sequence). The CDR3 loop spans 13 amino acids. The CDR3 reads CAWSTGLGEKLFF. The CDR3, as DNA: TGTGCCTGGAGTACAGGGTTGGGTGAAAAACTGTTTTTT.

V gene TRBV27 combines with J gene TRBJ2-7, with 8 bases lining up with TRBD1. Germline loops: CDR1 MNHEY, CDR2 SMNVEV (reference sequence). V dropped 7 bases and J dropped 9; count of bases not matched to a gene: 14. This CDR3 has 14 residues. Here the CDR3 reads CASNPGTGNLGQYF. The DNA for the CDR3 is TGTGCCAGCAATCCCGGGACAGGTAACCTCGGGCAGTACTTC.

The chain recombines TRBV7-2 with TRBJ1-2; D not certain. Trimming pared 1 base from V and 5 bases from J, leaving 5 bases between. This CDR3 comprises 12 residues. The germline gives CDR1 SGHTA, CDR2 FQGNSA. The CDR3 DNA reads TGTGCCAGCAGCTTAGACAGATATGGCTACACCTTC. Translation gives CASSLDRYGYTF.

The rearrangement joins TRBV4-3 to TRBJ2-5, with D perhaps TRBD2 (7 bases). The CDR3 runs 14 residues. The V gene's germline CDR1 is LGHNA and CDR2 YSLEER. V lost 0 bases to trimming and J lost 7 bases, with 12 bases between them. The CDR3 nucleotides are TGCGCCAGCAGCCAAGAGTCGGGGGGCGGGACCCAGTACTTC. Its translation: CASSQESGGGTQYF.

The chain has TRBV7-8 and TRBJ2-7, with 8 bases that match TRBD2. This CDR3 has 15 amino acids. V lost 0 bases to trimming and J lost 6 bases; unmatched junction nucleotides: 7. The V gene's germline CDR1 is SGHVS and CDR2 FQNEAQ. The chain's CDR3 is CASSLARTSPGEQYF. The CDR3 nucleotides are TGTGCCAGCAGCTTAGCTCGGACTAGCCCCGGCGAGCAGTACTTC.

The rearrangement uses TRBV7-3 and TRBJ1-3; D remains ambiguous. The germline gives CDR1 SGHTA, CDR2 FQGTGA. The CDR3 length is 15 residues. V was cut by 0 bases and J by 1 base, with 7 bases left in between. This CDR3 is CASSLTAGSGNTIYF. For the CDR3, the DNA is TGTGCCAGCAGCTTAACGGCAGGATCTGGAAACACCATATATTTT.

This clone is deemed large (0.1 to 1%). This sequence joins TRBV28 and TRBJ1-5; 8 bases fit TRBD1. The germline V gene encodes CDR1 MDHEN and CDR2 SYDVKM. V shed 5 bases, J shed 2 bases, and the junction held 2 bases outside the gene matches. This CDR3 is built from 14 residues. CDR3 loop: CASSAGGGNQPQHF. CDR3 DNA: TGTGCCAGCAGTGCAGGGGGCGGCAATCAGCCCCAGCATTTT.

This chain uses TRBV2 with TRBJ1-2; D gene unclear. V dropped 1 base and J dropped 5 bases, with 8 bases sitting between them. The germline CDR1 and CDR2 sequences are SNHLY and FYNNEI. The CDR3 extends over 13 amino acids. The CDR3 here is CASSEDTDYGYTF. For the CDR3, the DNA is TGTGCCAGCAGTGAAGATACAGATTATGGCTACACCTTC.

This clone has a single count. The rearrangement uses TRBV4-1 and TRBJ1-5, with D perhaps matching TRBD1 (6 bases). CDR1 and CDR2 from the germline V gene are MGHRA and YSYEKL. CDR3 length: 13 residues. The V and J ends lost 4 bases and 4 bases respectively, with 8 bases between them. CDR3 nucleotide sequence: TGCGCCAGCAGCCTTGGGACAAATCAGCCCCAGCATTTT. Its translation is CASSLGTNQPQHF.

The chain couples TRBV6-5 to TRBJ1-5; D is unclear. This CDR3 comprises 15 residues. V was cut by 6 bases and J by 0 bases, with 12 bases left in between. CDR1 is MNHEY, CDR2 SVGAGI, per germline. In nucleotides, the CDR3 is TGTGCCAGCAGATCGACCGGCTATAGCAATCAGCCCCAGCATTTT. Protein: CASRSTGYSNQPQHF.

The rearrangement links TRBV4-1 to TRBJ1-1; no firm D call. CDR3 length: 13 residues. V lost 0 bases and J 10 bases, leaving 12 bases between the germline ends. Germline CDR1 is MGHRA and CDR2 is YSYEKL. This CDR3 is CASSQDRTSRAFF. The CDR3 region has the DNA TGCGCCAGCAGCCAAGATCGTACATCCCGAGCTTTCTTT.

The CDR3 here is CSVEFSYTDTQYF. CDR3 in DNA: TGCAGCGTTGAGTTCAGCTACACAGATACGCAGTATTTT. The chain couples TRBV29-1 to TRBJ2-3; D unresolved. The CDR3 runs to 13 residues. The V gene's germline CDR1 is SQVTM and CDR2 ANQGSEA. V was pared by 3 bases and J by 2 bases, with 9 bases between.